The 14 T cell receptor beta chains below were found in one sample sequenced in a study of glioma-infiltrating T cells after dendritic cell vaccination. The protocol was immunoSEQ multiplex PCR, while the TCRdb copy is restricted to in-frame clones and leaves out a portion. The data show under 100,000 clones, over 85% seen once. Here the sequenced sample was blood, taken before dendritic cell vaccination. The receptors shown here come from a human donor with glioblastoma.

The CDR3 coding sequence is TGTGCCTGGAGCCGGGGATTCTACGAGCAGTACTTC. Protein sequence: CAWSRGFYEQYF. V gene TRBV30 combines with J gene TRBJ2-5; perhaps TRBD2 as D (5 bases). The DNA end lines up better with TRBJ2-7; the J call may be wrong. The CDR3 totals 12 residues. Germline V gene data show CDR1 as GTSNPN and CDR2 as SVGIG (reference sequence).

This clone was observed a few times. This chain connects TRBV9 to TRBJ2-2; TRBD2 agrees at 8 bases. The CDR3 is 19 residues long. V trimming: 2 bases; J trimming: 2 bases; junction bases outside the gene matches: 14. Germline CDR1 reads SGDLS; CDR2 reads YYNGEE. CDR3 region: CASSVLAGGGAGNTGELFF. The CDR3 DNA sequence: TGTGCCAGCAGCGTCTTGGCGGGGGGAGGGGCCGGAAACACCGGGGAGCTGTTTTTT.

The chain recombines TRBV28 with TRBJ2-7; TRBD1 is a possible D gene (5 bases). This CDR3 has 17 amino acids. Per germline, CDR1 MDHEN and CDR2 SYDVKM. The ends were cut back, 6 bases at V and 0 bases at J, with 21 bases in the middle. This CDR3 reads CASRRISYSGASYEQYF. The CDR3 DNA sequence: TGTGCCAGCAGGCGGATCAGTTATAGTGGGGCCTCCTACGAGCAGTACTTC. Filled out from reference TRBV28 and TRBJ2-7, the complete variable domain reads DVKVTQSSRYLVKRTGEKVFLECVQDMDHENMFWYRQDPGLGLRLIYFSYDVKMKEKGDIPEGYSVSREKKERFSLILESASTNQTSMYLCASRRISYSGASYEQYFGPGTRLTVT.

The chain uses TRBV2 and TRBJ1-5; perhaps TRBD1 as D (6 bases). Trimming shortened V by 7 bases and J by 5 bases, and 15 bases separated the two germline ends. The CDR3 runs 14 residues. Looked up from germline, CDR1 is SNHLY and CDR2 is FYNNEI. CDR3 sequence: CASKAGTPDQPQHF. In DNA form, the CDR3 reads TGTGCCAGCAAAGCCGGGACACCCGATCAGCCCCAGCATTTT. The entire variable domain, with the rest obtained from reference TRBV2 and TRBJ1-5, is as follows: EPEVTQTPSHQVTQMGQEVILRCVPISNHLYFYWYRQILGQKVEFLVSFYNNEISEKSEIFDDQFSVERPDGSNFTLKIRSTKLEDSAMYFCASKAGTPDQPQHFGDGTRLSIL.

This chain links TRBV6-1 with TRBJ1-2, with TRBD1 as a possible D gene (6 bases). Looked up from germline, CDR1 is MNHNS and CDR2 is SASEGT. V was trimmed by 6 bases and J by 0 bases, leaving 11 bases between them. The CDR3 is 14 amino acids. This CDR3 reads CASRQGGANYGYTF. The CDR3 nucleotides are TGTGCCAGCAGGCAAGGGGGGGCTAACTATGGCTACACCTTC.

The V gene is TRBV19, the J gene TRBJ1-3; D unresolved. Germline loops: CDR1 LNHDA, CDR2 SQIVND (reference sequence). The ends were cut back, 5 bases at V and 3 bases at J, with 8 bases in the middle. The length of the CDR3 is 13 residues. The CDR3 DNA is TGTGCCAGTAGTGTCCGAGTTGGAAACACCATATATTTT. It translates to CASSVRVGNTIYF.

The V gene is TRBV12-5, the J gene TRBJ2-7; D call uncertain. This CDR3 is built from 15 residues. Germline V lookup: CDR1 LGHNT, CDR2 FRNRAP. V was cut by 1 base and J by 4 bases, with 14 bases left in between. For the CDR3, the DNA is TGTGCTAGTGGTTTGGCCCCTTTGCTCAGATACGAGCAGTACTTC. As protein: CASGLAPLLRYEQYF.

Regarding this clone: Mismatch with germline at one junction end may stem from a read error. The CDR3 spells CASSVTGLLPEDF. The CDR3 DNA is TGTGCCAGTAGTGTTACAGGGCTCCTTCCTGAGGACTTC. The chain joins TRBV19 to TRBJ2-7; D possibly corresponds to TRBD1 (6 bases). CDR1 and CDR2 from the germline V gene are LNHDA and SQIVND (reference sequence). This CDR3 comprises 13 residues.

The genes are TRBV6-1 and TRBJ1-2; 7 nucleotides align to TRBD1. The germline gives CDR1 MNHNS, CDR2 SASEGT. The CDR3 is 14 amino acids. J gave up 3 bases and V 6 bases, and 7 bases lay outside the gene matches. The CDR3 DNA is TGTGCCAGCAGGGCAGGGGGGACCGACTATGGCTACACCTTC. Residues: CASRAGGTDYGYTF.

This rearrangement joins TRBV2 to TRBJ1-2; D not certain. Germline loops: CDR1 SNHLY, CDR2 FYNNEI. The CDR3 consists of 13 residues. V was cut by 6 bases and J by 1 base, with 9 bases left in between. The CDR3 sequence: CASRAQSNYGYTF. The DNA for the CDR3 is TGTGCCAGCAGGGCACAGAGTAACTATGGCTACACCTTC.

The chain has TRBV4-1 and TRBJ2-2, with D maybe TRBD1 (5 bases). This CDR3 region has 14 residues. Trimming removed 0 bases at V and 7 bases at J, with 9 bases between. The germline V gene encodes CDR1 MGHRA and CDR2 YSYEKL. The DNA for the CDR3 is TGCGCCAGCAGCCAAGAAGGGGTGAGCGGGGAGCTGTTTTTT. Residues: CASSQEGVSGELFF.

The chain uses TRBV6-1 and TRBJ2-7; no firm D call. Germline-derived CDR1 and CDR2 are MNHNS and SASEGT. The CDR3 is 13 residues long. V lost 5 bases and J lost 6, with 14 bases in between. As DNA, the CDR3 is TGTGCCAGCAGTACCCAACAGAAATTCGAGCAGTACTTC. Protein sequence: CASSTQQKFEQYF.

This clone was seen just once. The gene calls are TRBV19 and TRBJ1-1; 7 bases line up with TRBD1. Trimming cost V 4 bases and J 11 bases; bases outside gene matches: 16. Germline V gene data show CDR1 as LNHDA and CDR2 as SQIVND (reference sequence). This CDR3 region has 15 residues. CDR3 protein: CASSNIQGQLVSAFF. CDR3 coding DNA: TGTGCCAGTAGTAACATTCAGGGACAGCTTGTTTCGGCTTTCTTT.

The J gene is TRBJ2-5, the V gene TRBV5-1, with TRBD2 matching over 13 bases. Unmatched junction bases numbered 1, after V lost 3 bases and J lost 2 bases. The CDR3 sequence is 15 residues long. Germline V gene sequence: CDR1 SGHRS, CDR2 YFSETQ. In DNA form, the CDR3 reads TGCGCCAGCAGCTCACTAGCGGGGGGGCAAGAGACCCAGTACTTC. This gives the protein CASSSLAGGQETQYF.